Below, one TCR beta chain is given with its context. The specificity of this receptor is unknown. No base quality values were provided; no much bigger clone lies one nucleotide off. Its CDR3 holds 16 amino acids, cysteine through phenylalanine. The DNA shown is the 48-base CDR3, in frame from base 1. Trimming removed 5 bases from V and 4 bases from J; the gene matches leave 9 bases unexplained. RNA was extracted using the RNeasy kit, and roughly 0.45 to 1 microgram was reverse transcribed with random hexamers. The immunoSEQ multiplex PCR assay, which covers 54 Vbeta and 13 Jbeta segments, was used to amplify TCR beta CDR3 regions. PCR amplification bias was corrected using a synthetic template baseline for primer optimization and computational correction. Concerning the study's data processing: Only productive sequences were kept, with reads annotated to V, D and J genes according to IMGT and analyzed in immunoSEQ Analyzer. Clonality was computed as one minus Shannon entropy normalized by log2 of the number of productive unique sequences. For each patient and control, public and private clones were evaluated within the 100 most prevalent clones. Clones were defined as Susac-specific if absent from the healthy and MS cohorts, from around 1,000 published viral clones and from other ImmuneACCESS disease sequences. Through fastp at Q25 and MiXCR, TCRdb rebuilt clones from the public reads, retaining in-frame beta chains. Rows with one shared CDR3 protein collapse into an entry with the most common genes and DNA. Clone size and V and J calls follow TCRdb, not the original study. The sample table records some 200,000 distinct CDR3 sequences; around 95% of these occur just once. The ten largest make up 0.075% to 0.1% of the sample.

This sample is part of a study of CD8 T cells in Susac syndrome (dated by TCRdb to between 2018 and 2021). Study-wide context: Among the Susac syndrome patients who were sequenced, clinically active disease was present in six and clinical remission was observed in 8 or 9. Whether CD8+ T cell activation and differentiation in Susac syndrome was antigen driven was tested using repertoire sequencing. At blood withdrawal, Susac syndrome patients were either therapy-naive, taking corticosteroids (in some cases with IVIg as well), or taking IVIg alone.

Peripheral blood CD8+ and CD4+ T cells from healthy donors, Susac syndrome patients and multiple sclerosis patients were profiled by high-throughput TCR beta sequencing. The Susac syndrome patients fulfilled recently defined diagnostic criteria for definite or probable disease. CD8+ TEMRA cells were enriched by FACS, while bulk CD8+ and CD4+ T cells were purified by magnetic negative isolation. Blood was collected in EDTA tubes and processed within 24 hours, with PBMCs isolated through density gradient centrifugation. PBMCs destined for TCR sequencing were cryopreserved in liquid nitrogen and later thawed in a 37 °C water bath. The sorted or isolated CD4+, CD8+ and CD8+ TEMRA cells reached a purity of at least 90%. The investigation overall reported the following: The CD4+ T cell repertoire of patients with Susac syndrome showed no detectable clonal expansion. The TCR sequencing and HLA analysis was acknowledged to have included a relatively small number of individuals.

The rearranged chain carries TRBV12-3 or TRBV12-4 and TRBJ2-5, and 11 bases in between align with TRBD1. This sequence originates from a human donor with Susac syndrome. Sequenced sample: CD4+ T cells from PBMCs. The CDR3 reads CASSAQGDRGRETQYF. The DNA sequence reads TGTGCCAGCAGTGCCCAAGGGGACAGGGGGAGAGAGACCCAGTACTTC.